This TCR beta chain came from a study of shared clonotypes between healthy human individuals. Overall study results and limits: Investigators expected sequencing depth to affect clonotype sharing among donors.

Germline values: CDR1 LGHNT, CDR2 FRNRAP. Trimming shortened V by 7 bases and J by 6 bases, and 10 bases separated the two germline ends. The CDR3 has 12 amino acids. Measured with immunoSEQ multiplex PCR; TCRdb has only the in-frame clones, and not every one. The sample has some 2,500,000 clones, roughly 93% seen once. As regards this clone: Its antigen is not identified.

The clonotype comes from a man in his late teens or twenties in good health. Some clones in this sample may be carry-over from other donors' samples. Sequenced input: naive CD4+ T cells from PBMCs. As for subset: CD45RA+ positively selected. The genes are TRBV12-5 and TRBJ2-1; D remains ambiguous. The CDR3 region has the DNA TGTGCTAGTGCCGGTGAAACCAATGAGCAGTTCTTC. It is translated as CASAGETNEQFF.